Given below is one T cell receptor beta chain in context. Its antigen is unknown. CDR1 is SGHRS, CDR2 YFSETQ, per germline. Losses at the gene ends were 2 bases for V and 8 bases for J; bases not matched to a gene: 6. There are 15 residues in the CDR3. The source of the sample is a study of molecular identifiers for immune sequencing clone quantification. Notes on the study in general: Over 99% of CMV-specific effector molecules, but under 1% of naive ones, were in clones above 20 copies. Single-cell amounts of spiked Jurkat TCR RNA were reportedly detectable among roughly 1 million naive cells.

TCRdb re-derived calls from the PCR reads in MiXCR, one entry per CDR3 protein. The table shows around 480,000 distinct CDR3 sequences, with about 26% occurring only once. Sorting defined naive CD8 T cells as CD8+CD4-CCR7+CD45RA+. Sequencing was carried out using naive CD8+ T cells from blood, with Jurkat cell RNA spiked in. Subset specified: FACS-sorted CD8+CD4-CCR7+CD45RA+ naive T cells. This TCR derives from a human donor in good health. Some libraries in this study had Jurkat cell RNA spiked in. V usage is TRBV5-1 and J usage is TRBJ2-1; 11 bases map to TRBD2. In DNA, the CDR3 is TGCGCCAGCAGCTTAACTAGCGGGAGTATCTATGAGCAGTTCTTC. Its protein product is CASSLTSGSIYEQFF.